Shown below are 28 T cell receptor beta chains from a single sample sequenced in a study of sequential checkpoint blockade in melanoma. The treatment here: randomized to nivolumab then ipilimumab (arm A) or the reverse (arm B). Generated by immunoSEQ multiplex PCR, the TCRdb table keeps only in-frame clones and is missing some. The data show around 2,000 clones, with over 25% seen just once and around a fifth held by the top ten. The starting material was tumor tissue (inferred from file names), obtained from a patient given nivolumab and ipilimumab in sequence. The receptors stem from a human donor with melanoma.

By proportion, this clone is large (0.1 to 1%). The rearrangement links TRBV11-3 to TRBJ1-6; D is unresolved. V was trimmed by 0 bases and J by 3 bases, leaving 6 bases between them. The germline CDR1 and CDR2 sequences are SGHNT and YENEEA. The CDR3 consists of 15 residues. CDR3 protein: CASSLDSNYNSPLHF. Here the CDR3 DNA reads TGTGCCAGCAGCTTAGACAGTAACTATAATTCACCCCTCCACTTT.

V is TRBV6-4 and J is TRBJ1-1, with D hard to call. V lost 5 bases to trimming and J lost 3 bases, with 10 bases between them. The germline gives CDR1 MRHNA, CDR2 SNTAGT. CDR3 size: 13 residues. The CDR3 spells CASSYRRDTEAFF. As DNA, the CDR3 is TGTGCCAGCAGTTACCGCCGGGACACTGAAGCTTTCTTT.

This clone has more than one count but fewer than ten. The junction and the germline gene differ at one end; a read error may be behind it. CDR3 nucleotides: TGTGCCAGCAGTGAGTTGGGACCCGGGGAGCTGTTTTTT. This sequence encodes CASSELGPGELFF. The V gene is TRBV10-3, the J gene TRBJ2-2; tentatively, D is TRBD1 or TRBD2 (5 bases each). The CDR3 runs 13 residues. CDR1 ENHRY and CDR2 SYGVKD come from the germline V gene.

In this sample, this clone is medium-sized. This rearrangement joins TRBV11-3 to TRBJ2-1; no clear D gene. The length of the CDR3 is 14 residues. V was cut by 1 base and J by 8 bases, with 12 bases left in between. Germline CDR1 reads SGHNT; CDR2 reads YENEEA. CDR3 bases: TGTGCCAGCAGCTTAGGTCTCCAGTCCGATGAGCAGTTCTTC. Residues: CASSLGLQSDEQFF.

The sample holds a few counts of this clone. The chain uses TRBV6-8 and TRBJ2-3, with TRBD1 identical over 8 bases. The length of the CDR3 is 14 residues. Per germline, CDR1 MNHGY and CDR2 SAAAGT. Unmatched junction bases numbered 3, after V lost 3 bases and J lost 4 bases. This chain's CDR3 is CASSYDRGPDTQYF. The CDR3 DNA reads TGTGCCAGCAGTTATGACAGGGGACCAGATACGCAGTATTTT.

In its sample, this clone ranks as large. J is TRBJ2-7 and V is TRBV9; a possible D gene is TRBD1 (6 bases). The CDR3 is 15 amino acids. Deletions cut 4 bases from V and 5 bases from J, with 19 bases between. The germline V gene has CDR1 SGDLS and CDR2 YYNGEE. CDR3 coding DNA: TGTGCCAGCAGCCCCCGGGACATTTCCCCCCACGAGCAGTACTTC. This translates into CASSPRDISPHEQYF.

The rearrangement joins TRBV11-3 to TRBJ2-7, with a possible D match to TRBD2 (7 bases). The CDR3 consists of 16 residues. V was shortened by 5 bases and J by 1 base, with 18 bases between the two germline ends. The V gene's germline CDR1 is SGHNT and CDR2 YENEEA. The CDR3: CASSPRGGGLSYEQYF. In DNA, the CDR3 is TGTGCCAGCAGCCCCCGTGGGGGGGGGCTATCCTACGAGCAGTACTTC.

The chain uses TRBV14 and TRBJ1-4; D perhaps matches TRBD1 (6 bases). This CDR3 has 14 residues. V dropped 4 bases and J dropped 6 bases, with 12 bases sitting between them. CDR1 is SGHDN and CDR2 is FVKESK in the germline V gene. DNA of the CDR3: TGTGCCAGCAGCCCAGGGGTTCGGGATGAAAAACTGTTTTTT. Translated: CASSPGVRDEKLFF.

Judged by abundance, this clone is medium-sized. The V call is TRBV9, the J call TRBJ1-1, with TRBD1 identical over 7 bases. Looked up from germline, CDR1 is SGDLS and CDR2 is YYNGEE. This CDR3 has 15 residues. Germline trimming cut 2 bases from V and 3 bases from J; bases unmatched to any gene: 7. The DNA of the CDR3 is TGTGCCAGCAGCGTCGAGGGACAGCCTTACACTGAAGCTTTCTTT. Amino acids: CASSVEGQPYTEAFF.

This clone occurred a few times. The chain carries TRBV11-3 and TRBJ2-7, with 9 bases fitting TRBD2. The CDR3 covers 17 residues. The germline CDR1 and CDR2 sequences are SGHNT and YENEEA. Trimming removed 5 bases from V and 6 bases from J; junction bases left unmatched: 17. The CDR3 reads CASSQRSVGLASPEQYF. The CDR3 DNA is TGTGCCAGCAGCCAACGATCGGTAGGACTAGCGTCCCCCGAGCAGTACTTC.

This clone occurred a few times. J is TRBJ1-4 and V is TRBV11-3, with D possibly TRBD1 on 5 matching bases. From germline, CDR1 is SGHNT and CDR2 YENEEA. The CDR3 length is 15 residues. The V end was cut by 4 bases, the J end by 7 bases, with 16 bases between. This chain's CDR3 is CASSYLGGIGEKLFF. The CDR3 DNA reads TGTGCCAGCAGCTACCTCGGGGGGATCGGTGAAAAACTGTTTTTT.

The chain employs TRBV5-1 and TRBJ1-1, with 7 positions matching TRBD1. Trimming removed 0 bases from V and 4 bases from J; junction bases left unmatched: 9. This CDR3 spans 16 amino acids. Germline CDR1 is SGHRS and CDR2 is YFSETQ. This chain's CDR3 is CASSLGSTGSGTEAFF. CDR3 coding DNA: TGCGCCAGCAGCTTGGGCTCGACAGGGTCTGGCACTGAAGCTTTCTTT.

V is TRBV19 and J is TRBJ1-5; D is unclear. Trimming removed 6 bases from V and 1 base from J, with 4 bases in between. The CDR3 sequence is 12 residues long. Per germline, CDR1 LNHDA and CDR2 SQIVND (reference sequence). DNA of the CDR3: TGTGCCAGTAGGGCGAGCAATCAGCCCCAGCATTTT. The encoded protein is CASRASNQPQHF.

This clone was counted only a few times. Here the CDR3 reads CASSFESDFTGELFF. The CDR3 DNA reads as TGTGCCAGCAGCTTTGAATCGGACTTCACCGGGGAGCTGTTTTTT. The chain combines TRBV7-1 with TRBJ2-2; weak D call: TRBD2 (5 bases). TRBV7-1 is an ORF; its function is uncertain. This CDR3 is 15 amino acids long. The V end lost 4 bases, the J end lost 4 bases, and 13 bases lay between the germline ends.

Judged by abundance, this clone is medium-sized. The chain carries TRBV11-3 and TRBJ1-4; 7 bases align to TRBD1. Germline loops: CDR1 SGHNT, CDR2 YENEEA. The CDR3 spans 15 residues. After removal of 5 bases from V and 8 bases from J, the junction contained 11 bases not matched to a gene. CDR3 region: CASSRGPGVEEKLFF. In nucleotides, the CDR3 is TGTGCCAGCAGCAGGGGGCCGGGAGTGGAGGAAAAACTGTTTTTT.

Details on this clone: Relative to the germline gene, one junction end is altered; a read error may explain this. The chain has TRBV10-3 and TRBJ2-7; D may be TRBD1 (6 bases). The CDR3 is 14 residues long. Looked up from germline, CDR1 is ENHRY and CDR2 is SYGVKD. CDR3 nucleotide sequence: TGTGCCAGCAGTAAGTGGGACAACGCCTACGAGCAGTACTTC. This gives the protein CASSKWDNAYEQYF.

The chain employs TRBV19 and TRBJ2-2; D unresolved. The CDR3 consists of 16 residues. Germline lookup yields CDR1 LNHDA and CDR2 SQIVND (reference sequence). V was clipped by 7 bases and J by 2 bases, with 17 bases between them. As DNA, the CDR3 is TGTGCCAGTATTGATTCCGGGTCGTATAACACCGGGGAGCTGTTTTTT. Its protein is CASIDSGSYNTGELFF.

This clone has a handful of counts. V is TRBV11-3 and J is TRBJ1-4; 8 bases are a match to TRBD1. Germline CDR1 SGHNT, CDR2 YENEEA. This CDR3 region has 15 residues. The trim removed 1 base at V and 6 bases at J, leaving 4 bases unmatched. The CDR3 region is CASSLGDRWYEKLFF. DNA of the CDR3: TGTGCCAGCAGCTTAGGGGACAGGTGGTATGAAAAACTGTTTTTT.

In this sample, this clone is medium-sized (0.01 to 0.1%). The CDR3 bases are TGCGCCAGCAGCTTGGAGGGTGACACCGGGGAGCTGTTTTTT. Its protein is CASSLEGDTGELFF. The chain is built from TRBV5-1 and TRBJ2-2; D remains ambiguous. CDR3 length: 14 residues. V gave up 0 bases and J gave up 3 bases, with 6 bases separating them. CDR1 is SGHRS and CDR2 is YFSETQ in the germline V gene.

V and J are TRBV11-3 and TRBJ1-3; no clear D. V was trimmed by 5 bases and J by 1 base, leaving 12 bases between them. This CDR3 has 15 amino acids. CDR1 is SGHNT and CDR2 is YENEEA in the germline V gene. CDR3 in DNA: TGTGCCAGCAGCGTTAAGGTTGGGTCTGGAAACACCATATATTTT. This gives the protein CASSVKVGSGNTIYF. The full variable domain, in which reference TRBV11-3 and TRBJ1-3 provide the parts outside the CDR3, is EAGVVQSPRYKIIEKKQPVAFWCNPISGHNTLYWYLQNLGQGPELLIRYENEEAVDDSQLPKDRFSAERLKGVDSTLKIQPAELGDSAVYLCASSVKVGSGNTIYFGEGSWLTVV.

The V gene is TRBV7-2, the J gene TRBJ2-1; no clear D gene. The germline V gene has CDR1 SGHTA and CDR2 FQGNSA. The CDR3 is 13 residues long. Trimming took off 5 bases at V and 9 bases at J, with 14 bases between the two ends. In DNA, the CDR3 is TGTGCCAGCAGCGTGGACCTAAGCAGTGAGCAGTTCTTC. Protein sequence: CASSVDLSSEQFF.

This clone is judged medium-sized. The chain's CDR3 is CASSRQGLNTEAFF. As DNA, the CDR3 is TGTGCCAGCAGCCGGCAGGGCCTGAACACTGAAGCTTTCTTT. The chain is built from TRBV11-3 and TRBJ1-1; maybe TRBD1 (5 bases). Trimming took 5 bases from V and 0 from J, leaving 10 bases between them. The length of the CDR3 is 14 residues. Germline V CDR1 and CDR2: SGHNT, YENEEA.

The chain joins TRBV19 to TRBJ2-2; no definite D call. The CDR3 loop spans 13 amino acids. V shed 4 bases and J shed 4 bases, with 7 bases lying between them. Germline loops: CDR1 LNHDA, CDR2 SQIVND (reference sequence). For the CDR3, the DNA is TGTGCCAGTAGTAGGGGAAGCACCGGGGAGCTGTTTTTT. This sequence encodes CASSRGSTGELFF.

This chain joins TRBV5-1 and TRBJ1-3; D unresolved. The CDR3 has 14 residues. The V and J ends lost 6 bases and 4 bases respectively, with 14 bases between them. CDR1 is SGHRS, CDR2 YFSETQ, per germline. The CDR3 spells CASTPGRSGNTIYF. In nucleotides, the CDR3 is TGCGCCAGCACCCCCGGGAGATCCGGAAACACCATATATTTT. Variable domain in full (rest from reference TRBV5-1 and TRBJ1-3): KAGVTQTPRYLIKTRGQQVTLSCSPISGHRSVSWYQQTPGQGLQFLFEYFSETQRNKGNFPGRFSGRQFSNSRSEMNVSTLELGDSALYLCASTPGRSGNTIYFGEGSWLTVV.

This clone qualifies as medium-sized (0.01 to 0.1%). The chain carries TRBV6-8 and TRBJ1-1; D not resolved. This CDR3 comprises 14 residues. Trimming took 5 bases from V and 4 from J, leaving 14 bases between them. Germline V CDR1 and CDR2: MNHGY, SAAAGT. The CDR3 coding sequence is TGTGCCAGCAGTGTCCTCGGACGGAGCACTGAAGCTTTCTTT. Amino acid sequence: CASSVLGRSTEAFF.

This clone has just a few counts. This CDR3 is CASSPLGQGNTEAFF. As DNA, the CDR3 is TGTGCCAGCTCACCGTTGGGACAGGGGAACACTGAAGCTTTCTTT. The chain links TRBV18 to TRBJ1-1; 9 positions match TRBD1. The J segment lost 1 base and the V segment lost 3 bases, leaving 3 bases of the junction unmatched. There are 15 residues in the CDR3. Germline CDR1 and CDR2: KGHSH and LQKENI.

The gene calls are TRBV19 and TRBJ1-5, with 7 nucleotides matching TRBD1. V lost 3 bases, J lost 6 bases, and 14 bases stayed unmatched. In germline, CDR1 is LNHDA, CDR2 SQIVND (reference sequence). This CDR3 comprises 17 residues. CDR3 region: CASSINPDRARIQPQHF. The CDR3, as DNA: TGTGCCAGTAGTATTAATCCAGACAGGGCTCGGATTCAGCCCCAGCATTTT.

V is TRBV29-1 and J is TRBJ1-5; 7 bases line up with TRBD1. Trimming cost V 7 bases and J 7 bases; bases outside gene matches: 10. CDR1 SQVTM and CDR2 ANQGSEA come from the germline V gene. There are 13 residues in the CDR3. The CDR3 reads CSALTGIGQPQHF. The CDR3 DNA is TGCAGCGCCCTGACAGGGATCGGACAGCCCCAGCATTTT.